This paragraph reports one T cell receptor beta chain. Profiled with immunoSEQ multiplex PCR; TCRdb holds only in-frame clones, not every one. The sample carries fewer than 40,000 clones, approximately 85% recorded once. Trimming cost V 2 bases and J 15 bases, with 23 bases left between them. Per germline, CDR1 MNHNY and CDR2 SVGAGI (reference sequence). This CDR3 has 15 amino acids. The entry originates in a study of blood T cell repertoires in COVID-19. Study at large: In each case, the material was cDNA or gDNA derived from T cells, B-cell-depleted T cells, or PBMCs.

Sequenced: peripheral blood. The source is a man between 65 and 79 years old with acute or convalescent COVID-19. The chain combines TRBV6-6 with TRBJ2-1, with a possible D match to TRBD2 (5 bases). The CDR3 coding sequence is TGTGCCAGCAGTTACCAGACCGGGATAGGGTATAATGCGTTCTTC. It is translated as CASSYQTGIGYNAFF.